This T cell receptor (beta chain) was identified during a study of PD-L1 blockade in urothelial cancer. On the study more broadly: Specimens of blood held a median count of 141,255 T cells.

The germline V gene has CDR1 LGHNA and CDR2 YSLEER. Trimming took off 2 bases at V and 4 bases at J, with 20 bases between the two ends. The CDR3 is made up of 17 amino acids. Time point meaning: pretreatment peripheral blood. Each individual provided 1 to 8 samples (taken pretreatment and on-treatment). Study results and caveats: Stronger expansion of tumor-associated clones in blood at 3 weeks distinguished durable-benefit patients.

Synthetic TCR analog templates were spiked into all PCRs individually. Data came from immunoSEQ multiplex PCR; TCRdb stores just in-frame clones and leaves some out. The sample records just under 65,000 clones, 70% to 90% being singletons. Comment on this clone: Its antigen is not identified.

The source of this sequence is a man between 70 and 80 years old with urothelial cancer. The sequences come from PBMCs, collected around atezolizumab (anti-PD-L1) treatment. The V call is TRBV4-3, the J call TRBJ1-1, with D possibly being TRBD1 (5 bases). In DNA form, the CDR3 reads TGCGCCAGCAGCCAACACGTTGGGAGGGGTACGTCCACTGAAGCTTTCTTT. It codes for CASSQHVGRGTSTEAFF.